This is a list of T cell receptor beta chains from one sample in a study of identifying expanded T cells in peripheral blood. Libraries were prepared by immunoSEQ multiplex PCR; TCRdb keeps only in-frame clonotypes and omits some of them. The table lists 110,000 or so clones, approximately 90% of them singletons. Sequenced material: blood. These TCRs come from a person between 18 and 69 years old in good health. Each CDR3 is given with its conserved first and last residue. The D gene is left open where the match is weak. Some rows have no size entry. The others give once, few or many, or a class for an expanded clone.

CDR3nt: TGTGCCAGCAGTTTTGCAGGGAACAATCAGCCCCAGCATTTT
CDR3aa: CASSFAGNNQPQHF
v_gene: TRBV27
j_gene: TRBJ1-5
abundance: -
d_gene: -

CDR3nt: TGTGCCAGCAGCTTACCTGGCCCCGGTGCTTTCTTT
CDR3aa: CASSLPGPGAFF
v_gene: TRBV7-2
j_gene: TRBJ1-1
abundance: -
d_gene: -

CDR3nt: TGTGCCAGCACCGCGACAGGGGGCGTCACTGAAGCTTTCTTT
CDR3aa: CASTATGGVTEAFF
v_gene: TRBV7-2
j_gene: TRBJ1-1
abundance: -
d_gene: TRBD1

CDR3nt: TGTGCCAGCAGTCACAGAACCACAGGGGGAGGTGAAGCTTTCTTT
CDR3aa: CASSHRTTGGGEAFF
v_gene: TRBV7-9
j_gene: TRBJ1-1
abundance: -
d_gene: TRBD1

CDR3nt: TGTGCCAGCAGCTACGGACTACTCACAGATACGCAGTATTTT
CDR3aa: CASSYGLLTDTQYF
v_gene: TRBV7-9
j_gene: TRBJ2-3
abundance: -
d_gene: -

CDR3nt: TGTGCCAGCAGCTTCAGTAGGGGTTACTACGAGCAGTACTTC
CDR3aa: CASSFSRGYYEQYF
v_gene: TRBV11-2
j_gene: TRBJ2-7
abundance: -
d_gene: -

CDR3nt: TGTGCCAGCACAGGGTTAAGCTCCTACAATGAGCAGTTCTTC
CDR3aa: CASTGLSSYNEQFF
v_gene: TRBV6-1
j_gene: TRBJ2-1
abundance: -
d_gene: -

CDR3nt: TGTGCCAGCAGCTCCCCCGCCGGGACAGGGGGCCCTAGGGAAAGATCGAGCTCCTACAATGAGCAGTTCTTC
CDR3aa: CASSSPAGTGGPRERSSSYNEQFF
v_gene: TRBV7-1
j_gene: TRBJ2-1
abundance: -
d_gene: TRBD1

CDR3nt: TGTGCCAGCAGCTTCGGACTAGGCAACACAGATACGCAGTATTTT
CDR3aa: CASSFGLGNTDTQYF
v_gene: TRBV7-3
j_gene: TRBJ2-3
abundance: -
d_gene: TRBD2

CDR3nt: TGTGCCAGCAGCTTAGAGTTACCCGGAGGCGATGAGCAGTTCTTC
CDR3aa: CASSLELPGGDEQFF
v_gene: TRBV7-9
j_gene: TRBJ2-1
abundance: -
d_gene: -

CDR3nt: TGTGCCAGCACTTGGCCGCTAACAGGGGGCAGGCAGCCCCAGCATTTT
CDR3aa: CASTWPLTGGRQPQHF
v_gene: TRBV6-4
j_gene: TRBJ1-5
abundance: -
d_gene: TRBD1

CDR3nt: TGTGCCAGCAGCTTCTTAGCGGGAGGGGTTCATAAAGAGACCCAGTACTTC
CDR3aa: CASSFLAGGVHKETQYF
v_gene: TRBV11-2
j_gene: TRBJ2-5
abundance: -
d_gene: TRBD2

CDR3nt: TGTGCCAGCAGTACTAGCGGAGAGGGTTATGGGGATACGCAGTATTTT
CDR3aa: CASSTSGEGYGDTQYF
v_gene: TRBV28
j_gene: TRBJ2-3
abundance: once
d_gene: TRBD2

CDR3nt: TGTGCCAGCAGTGACTCGGGACAGGGCTACGAGCAGTACTTC
CDR3aa: CASSDSGQGYEQYF
v_gene: TRBV2
j_gene: TRBJ2-7
abundance: -
d_gene: TRBD1

CDR3nt: TGTGCCAGCAGCTTAGGGACAGGGTCATTCTACGAGCAGTACTTC
CDR3aa: CASSLGTGSFYEQYF
v_gene: TRBV7-3
j_gene: TRBJ2-7
abundance: -
d_gene: TRBD1

CDR3nt: TGTGCGGGGCAGCCGACCTACGAGCAGTACTTC
CDR3aa: CAGQPTYEQYF
v_gene: TRBV25-1
j_gene: TRBJ2-7
abundance: -
d_gene: -

CDR3nt: TGCGCCAGCAGTCTAGATGAGACCCAGTACTTC
CDR3aa: CASSLDETQYF
v_gene: TRBV5-1
j_gene: TRBJ2-5
abundance: -
d_gene: -

CDR3nt: TGCAGCGTCACGACAGGTGCGGCCCAGTACTTC
CDR3aa: CSVTTGAAQYF
v_gene: TRBV29-1
j_gene: TRBJ2-5
abundance: -
d_gene: -

CDR3nt: TGTGCCAGCAGTGGCACAGGGAGTACTGGAAACACCATATATTTT
CDR3aa: CASSGTGSTGNTIYF
v_gene: TRBV6-1
j_gene: TRBJ1-3
abundance: -
d_gene: -

CDR3nt: TGTGCCAGCAGCGTAGACGGCAGGGGGAATTCACCCCTCCACTTT
CDR3aa: CASSVDGRGNSPLHF
v_gene: TRBV9
j_gene: TRBJ1-6
abundance: few
d_gene: TRBD1

CDR3nt: TGTGCCAGCAGCTCCCGACTAGCGGGAGGTTACTACGAGCAGTACTTC
CDR3aa: CASSSRLAGGYYEQYF
v_gene: TRBV11-2
j_gene: TRBJ2-7
abundance: -
d_gene: TRBD2

CDR3nt: TGTGCCAGCAGCTTTCAGGACAGAGGGTTCACTGAAGCTTTCTTT
CDR3aa: CASSFQDRGFTEAFF
v_gene: TRBV7-9
j_gene: TRBJ1-1
abundance: -
d_gene: -